Each of the 12 T cell receptor beta chains below was sequenced from the same sample in a study of T cell repertoires in aging, cancer and after chemotherapy. Multiplex touch-down PCR with TRB-A/B primers amplified rearranged V-D-J TRB sequences. TCRdb re-derived calls from the multiplex PCR reads in MiXCR, one entry per CDR3 protein. The sample holds about 2,200 distinct CDR3 sequences, roughly 35% seen once. TCR beta rearrangements were amplified from peripheral blood genomic DNA. Sample: blood. All receptors come from a human donor with a solid tumor.

This clonotype was observed a handful of times. The V and J genes are TRBV6-5 and TRBJ2-1; TRBD1 is a possible D gene (5 bases). Germline V gives CDR1 MNHEY, CDR2 SVGAGI. The CDR3 has 16 amino acids. V was pared by 2 bases and J by 4 bases, with 15 bases between. CDR3 nucleotides: TGTGCCAGCAGTTACGCGCCCCCTGGGGCATACAATGAGCAGTTCTTC. Residues: CASSYAPPGAYNEQFF.

This clonotype came up once. This chain's CDR3 is CASNLLSTVTYEQYF. The CDR3 nucleotides read TGTGCCAGCAACCTTCTGTCCACCGTGACTTACGAGCAGTACTTC. The chain recombines TRBV5-6 with TRBJ2-7; D is undetermined. V lost 6 bases, J lost 4 bases, and 20 bases lay in between. Germline assignment: CDR1 SGHDT and CDR2 YYEEEE. CDR3 length equals 15 residues.

In this sample, this clonotype turned up a few times. This chain connects TRBV5-6 to TRBJ1-1; TRBD1 might be the D (6 bases). The germline gives CDR1 SGHDT, CDR2 YYEEEE. The germline V and J ends were trimmed by 0 bases and 4 bases, with 19 bases remaining between them. The CDR3 is 17 amino acids. The CDR3 DNA is TGTGCCAGCAGCTTGGATGAGTGGGGGCGCAGGGGCACTGAAGCTTTCTTT. The encoded protein is CASSLDEWGRRGTEAFF. Based on the CDR3 plus reference TRBV5-6 and TRBJ1-1, the full variable domain is DAGVTQSPTHLIKTRGQQVTLRCSPKSGHDTVSWYQQALGQGPQFIFQYYEEEERQRGNFPDRFSGHQFPNYSSELNVNALLLGDSALYLCASSLDEWGRRGTEAFFGQGTRLTVV.

A few counts support this clonotype. The genes are TRBV19 and TRBJ2-2; perhaps TRBD1 as D (5 bases). This CDR3 has 13 amino acids. V dropped 8 bases and J dropped 0 bases, with 7 bases sitting between them. CDR1 and CDR2 (germline): LNHDA, SQIVND (reference sequence). CDR3 sequence: CASATANTGELFF. CDR3 bases: TGTGCCAGTGCGACAGCGAACACCGGGGAGCTGTTTTTT.

This clonotype appeared a few times. The chain couples TRBV6-5 to TRBJ1-6; D uncertain. The V gene lost 0 bases and the J gene lost 12 bases, with 9 bases spanning the gap. The CDR3 covers 13 residues. Germline V gene data show CDR1 as MNHEY and CDR2 as SVGAGI. CDR3 in amino acids: CASSYSAGQPLHF. CDR3 DNA sequence: TGTGCCAGCAGTTACTCAGCGGGTCAACCCCTCCACTTT.

The chain has TRBV20-1 and TRBJ2-7, with 12 bases matching TRBD2. Germline CDR1 is DFQATT and CDR2 is SNEGSKA (reference sequence). This CDR3 has 20 residues. After removal of 3 bases from V and 2 bases from J, the junction contained 20 bases not matched to a gene. The CDR3 DNA sequence: TGCAGTGCTAGTGTAGGCGGTGGGACTAGCGGGCCCAACGCGCCCTACGAGCAGTACTTC. This codes for CSASVGGGTSGPNAPYEQYF.

This clonotype was counted a few times. The V gene is TRBV6-5, the J gene TRBJ2-1, with 8 bases aligning to TRBD2. With V trimmed by 2 bases and J by 8 bases, 8 bases remained unmatched. CDR1 is MNHEY, CDR2 SVGAGI, per germline. The CDR3 has 15 amino acids. The CDR3 DNA sequence: TGTGCCAGCAGTTACATGGGCGGGAGGATTGATGAGCAGTTCTTC. Translation gives CASSYMGGRIDEQFF.

This clonotype is categorized as large. The genes are TRBV6-5 and TRBJ1-1; the D gene is possibly TRBD1 (5 bases). The CDR3 extends over 13 amino acids. Germline V CDR1 and CDR2: MNHEY, SVGAGI. Trimming removed 7 bases from V and 3 bases from J, with 12 bases in between. The CDR3 region has the DNA TGTGCCAGCACATGGGGGGTTGACACTGAAGCTTTCTTT. Translating gives CASTWGVDTEAFF.

This chain connects TRBV6-6 to TRBJ2-5, with unresolved D. CDR1 and CDR2 (germline): MNHNY, SVGAGI (reference sequence). There are 12 residues in the CDR3. Trimming stripped 3 bases from V and 3 bases from J, with 5 bases between. CDR3 protein: CASSYREETQYF. The CDR3 bases are TGTGCCAGCAGTTATCGGGAAGAGACCCAGTACTTC.

The CDR3 sequence: CSARDQTGLNTEAFF. The CDR3 DNA follows: TGCAGTGCTAGAGATCAGACGGGGTTGAACACTGAAGCTTTCTTT. This chain connects TRBV20-1 to TRBJ1-1; no definite D call. This CDR3 contains 15 residues. The V gene lost 0 bases and the J gene lost 0 bases, with 11 bases spanning the gap. The germline V gene has CDR1 DFQATT and CDR2 SNEGSKA (reference sequence).

This clonotype is categorized as large. At one end, the junction sequence differs from germline, possibly due to a read error. V gene TRBV6-5 combines with J gene TRBJ1-2; no firm D call. Germline assignment: CDR1 MNHEY and CDR2 SVGAGI. CDR3 length: 14 amino acids. CDR3 amino acids: CASSYSWTNDGYTF. For the CDR3, the DNA is TGTGCCAGCAGTTACTCTTGGACTAACGATGGCTACACCTTC.

This rearrangement joins TRBV18 to TRBJ2-7; D is unclear. The CDR3 extends over 15 amino acids. The V gene lost 3 bases and the J gene lost 4 bases, with 16 bases spanning the gap. Germline CDR1 and CDR2: KGHSH and LQKENI. CDR3 in DNA: TGTGCCAGCTCACCTTCTAGGGATAGGCTGTACGAGCAGTACTTC. It codes for CASSPSRDRLYEQYF.